The source of this T cell receptor beta chain is a study of T cells after yellow fever vaccination. Study information: SMART-Seq v4 Ultra Low Input prepared libraries from low-cell fractions.

This CDR3 is built from 15 residues. CDR1 and CDR2 (germline): SGDLS, YYNGEE. With 3 bases removed from V and 4 bases from J, the gap between germline ends came to 14 bases. MiXCR, applied by TCRdb to the 5' RACE reads, yields one record per CDR3 protein. Counted here are over 250,000 distinct CDR3 sequences, approximately 4% occurring once; the ten biggest clones make up about 26%. This clonotype was seen ten or more times. The sample in question was PBMCs, obtained 5 days after the yellow fever booster vaccination. V and J are TRBV9 and TRBJ1-3; D possibly corresponds to TRBD1 (5 bases). This TCR came from a man in his late teens or twenties who received the YFV17D yellow fever vaccine. The chain's CDR3 is CASSGGGAWGNTIYF. CDR3 bases: TGTGCCAGCAGCGGCGGAGGGGCGTGGGGAAACACCATATATTTT.